This paragraph reports one TCR beta chain. Each CDR3 protein gets one entry in TCRdb, which reprocessed the 5' RACE reads and gives no DNA. Its listing shows 440,000 or so distinct CDR3 sequences. This record comes from a study of T cells expressing NK-cell markers. This CDR3 comprises 17 residues. CDR1 is MDHEN, CDR2 SYDVKM, per germline. The sequence was obtained from a woman between 18 and 70 years old in good health. The J gene is TRBJ2-1, the V gene TRBV28. Sequencing was done on a sample of blood T cells: a sorted CD56 or NKG2C T cell subset, CD4+ or CD8+ T cells, or bulk PBMC T cells (not recorded which). CDR3 in amino acids: CASSSANPKAGVNEQFF.